This T cell receptor (beta chain) was obtained from a study of T-cell reconstitution after alpha-beta-depleted transplantation in children (dated by TCRdb to 2015 to 2016). For context, the study as a whole: The study quantitatively tracked T-cell immune reconstitution after TCRalphabeta/CD19-depleted allogeneic hematopoietic cell transplantation in children using TCR repertoire profiling. What the authors observed across the whole study: The frequencies of hyperexpanded clones fell over the following months, and after one year, T-cell counts and TCRbeta diversity were mostly attributed to newly produced T cells. In some patients, high TCRbeta diversity at day 60 was attributed to recipient T cells and intrathymic progenitors that had survived conditioning. About two months after transplant, the apparently early recovery of alphabetaT-cell counts reportedly depended on just several hundred clones that had expanded rapidly and came from non-depleted graft cells.

V is cut by 2 bases and J by 6 bases, and the space between the germline ends is 17 bases. The CDR3 spans 15 residues, from the cysteine through the phenylalanine. Only the CDR3 DNA stays, 45 bases, in frame from base 1. Taken from the germline V gene, the CDR1 and CDR2 loops are SGDLS and YYNGEE. The treatment or condition label for this specimen denotes: allogeneic hematopoietic cell transplantation with graft depleted of TCRalphabeta T cells and CD19 B cells. TCRalphabeta/CD19-depleted allogeneic hematopoietic cell grafts were given to the transplant recipients, all of whom were children. Libraries were constructed by PCR. Sequencing was carried out with an Illumina HiSeq 2500. TCR library preparation used molecular barcoding, with unique molecular identifiers applied to normalize quantification of the TCRbeta repertoire. TCRdb took the public reads, trimmed them with fastp at Q25, ran MiXCR for clone calling and kept in-frame beta chains. Each entry merges the rows of one CDR3 protein and shows their most common DNA and genes. This sample is represented by 250,000 to 350,000 distinct CDR3 sequences; approximately 23% of them were singletons. The ten top clones hold roughly 9.7% of the sample.

Details on this clonotype: Its antigen is unknown. Base quality data are lacking; no much larger clone is found one base away.

This TCR came from a male patient younger than 18 who had a stem cell transplant for acute lymphoblastic leukemia, so the T cells may come from the graft donor. The source material was PBMCs, mostly from graft donor cells, sampled 180 days after TCRalphabeta/CD19-depleted stem cell transplant. The chain links TRBV9 with TRBJ1-2; the D gene is not confidently resolved. Here the CDR3 is given as CASSVAAGPLNGYTF. At the DNA level, the sequence is TGTGCCAGCAGCGTGGCGGCCGGCCCATTGAATGGCTACACCTTC. Reference TRBV9 and TRBJ1-2 genes cover what lies past the CDR3, so the full variable domain is DSGVTQTPKHLITATGQRVTLRCSPRSGDLSVYWYQQSLDQGLQFLIQYYNGEERAKGNILERFSAQQFPDLHSELNLSSLELGDSALYFCASSVAAGPLNGYTFGSGTRLTVV.